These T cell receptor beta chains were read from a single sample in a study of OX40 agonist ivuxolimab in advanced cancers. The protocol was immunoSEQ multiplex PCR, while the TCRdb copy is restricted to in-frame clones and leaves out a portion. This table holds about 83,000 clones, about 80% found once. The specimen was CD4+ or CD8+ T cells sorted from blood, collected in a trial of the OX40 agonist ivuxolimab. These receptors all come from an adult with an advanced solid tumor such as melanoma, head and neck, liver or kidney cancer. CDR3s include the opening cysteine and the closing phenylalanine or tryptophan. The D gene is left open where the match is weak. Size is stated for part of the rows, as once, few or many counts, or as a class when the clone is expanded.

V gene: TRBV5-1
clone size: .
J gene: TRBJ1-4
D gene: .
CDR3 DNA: TGCGCCAGCAGCATCGCCCCGGGCCTGGGGGATGAAAAACTGTTTTTT
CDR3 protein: CASSIAPGLGDEKLFF

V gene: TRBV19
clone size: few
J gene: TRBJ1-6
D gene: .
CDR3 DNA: TGTGCCAGTAGTATCCCGGGAGCTGGCGGGAGATCACCCCTCCACTTT
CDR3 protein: CASSIPGAGGRSPLHF

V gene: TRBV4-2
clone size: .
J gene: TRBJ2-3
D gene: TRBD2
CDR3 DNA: TGTGCCAGCAGCCAAGATCCTGGCGGCGGGAGCTTCACAGATACGCAGTATTTT
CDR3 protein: CASSQDPGGGSFTDTQYF

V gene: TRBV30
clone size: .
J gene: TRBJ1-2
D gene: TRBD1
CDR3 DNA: TGTGCCTGGCAGGGGGATGGCTACACCTTC
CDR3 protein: CAWQGDGYTF

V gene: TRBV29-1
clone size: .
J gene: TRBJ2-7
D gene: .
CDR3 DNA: TGCAGCGTCGTCCTGACAGGATTTTCTGTGCAGTACTTC
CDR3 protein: CSVVLTGFSVQYF

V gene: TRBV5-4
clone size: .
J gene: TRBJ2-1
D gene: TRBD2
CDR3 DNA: TGTGCCAGCAGCCCCAATGACGGGGGGGCCTACAATGAGCAGTTCTTC
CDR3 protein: CASSPNDGGAYNEQFF

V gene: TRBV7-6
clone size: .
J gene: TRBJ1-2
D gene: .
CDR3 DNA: TGTGCCAGCAGCTTAGCGGGGGCGGGAGGGGACTACTATGGCTACACCTTC
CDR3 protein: CASSLAGAGGDYYGYTF

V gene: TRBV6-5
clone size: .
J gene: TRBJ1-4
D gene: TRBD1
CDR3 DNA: TGTGCCAGCAGTTACAAGGGGGACAGAGGGGATGAAAAACTGTTTTTT
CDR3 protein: CASSYKGDRGDEKLFF

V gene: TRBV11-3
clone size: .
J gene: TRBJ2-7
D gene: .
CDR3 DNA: TGTGCCAGCAGCCCAGGGGGGGACGAGCAGTACTTC
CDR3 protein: CASSPGGDEQYF

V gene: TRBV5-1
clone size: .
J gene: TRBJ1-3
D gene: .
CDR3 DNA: TGCGCCAGCAGCCCAGACCCCGGAATGAGGGGAAACACCATATATTTT
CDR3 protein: CASSPDPGMRGNTIYF

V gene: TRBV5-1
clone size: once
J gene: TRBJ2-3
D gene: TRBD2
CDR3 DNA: TGCGCCAGCAGCCCCCGGACTAGCGGGGGGGGCACAGATACGCAGTATTTT
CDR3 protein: CASSPRTSGGGTDTQYF

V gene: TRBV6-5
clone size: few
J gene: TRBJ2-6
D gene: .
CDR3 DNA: TGTGCCAGCAGTACCGGGGAGGCTGGGGCCAACGTCCTGACTTTC
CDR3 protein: CASSTGEAGANVLTF

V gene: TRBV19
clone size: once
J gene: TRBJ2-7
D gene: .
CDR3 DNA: TGTGCCAGTAGTTCTTTGAACAGGGAGCTGGAGCAGTACTTC
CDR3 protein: CASSSLNRELEQYF

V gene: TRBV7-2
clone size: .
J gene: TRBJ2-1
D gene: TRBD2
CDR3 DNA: TGTGCCAGCAGCCCGAACGGGGGGGGTAACCCTAATGAGCAGTTCTTC
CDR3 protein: CASSPNGGGNPNEQFF

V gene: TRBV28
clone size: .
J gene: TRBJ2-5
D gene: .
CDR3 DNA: TGTGCCAGCAGTTCAGGGGCGGGGCTGGAGACCCAGTACTTC
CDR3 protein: CASSSGAGLETQYF

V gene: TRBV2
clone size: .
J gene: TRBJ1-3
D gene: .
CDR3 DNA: TGTGCCAGCAGTGTGATTGGGGGCCCCTCTGGAAACACCATATATTTT
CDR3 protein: CASSVIGGPSGNTIYF

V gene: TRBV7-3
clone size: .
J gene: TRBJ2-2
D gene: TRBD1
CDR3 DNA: TGTGCCAGCAGCGTTAGGGGGCTCAATTATGGTGGGGAGCTGTTTTTT
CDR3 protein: CASSVRGLNYGGELFF

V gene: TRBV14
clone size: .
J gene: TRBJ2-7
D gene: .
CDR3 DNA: TGTGCCAGCAGCCAATACAGGGCCTACGAGCAGTACTTC
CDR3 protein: CASSQYRAYEQYF

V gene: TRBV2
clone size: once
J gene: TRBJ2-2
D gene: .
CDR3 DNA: TGTGCCAGCAGCACAACAGCGAACACCGGGGAGCTGTTTTTT
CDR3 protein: CASSTTANTGELFF

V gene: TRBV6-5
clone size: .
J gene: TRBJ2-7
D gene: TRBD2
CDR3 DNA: TGTGCCAGCAGTACACGGTATAGCGGGGGTTACGAGCAGTACTTC
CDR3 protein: CASSTRYSGGYEQYF

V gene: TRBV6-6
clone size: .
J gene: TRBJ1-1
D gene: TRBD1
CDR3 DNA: TGTGCCACCCTGACAGGGGTGAACACTGAAGCTTTCTTT
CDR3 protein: CATLTGVNTEAFF

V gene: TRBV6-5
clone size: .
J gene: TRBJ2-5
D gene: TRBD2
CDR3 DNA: TGTGCCAGCAGAAGACTAGCGGGGGGGCAAGAGACCCAGTACTTC
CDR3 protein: CASRRLAGGQETQYF

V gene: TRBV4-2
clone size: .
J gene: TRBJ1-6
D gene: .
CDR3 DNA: TGTGCCAGCAGCCAAGAGGGCGGGCCAGGGAATTCACCCCTCCACTTT
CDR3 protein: CASSQEGGPGNSPLHF

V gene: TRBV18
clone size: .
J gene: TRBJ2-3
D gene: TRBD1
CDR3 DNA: TGTGCCAGCTCACGGGACAGCCTGTATAGCACAGATACGCAGTATTTT
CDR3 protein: CASSRDSLYSTDTQYF

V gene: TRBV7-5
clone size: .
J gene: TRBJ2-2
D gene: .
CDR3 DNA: TGTGTCAGAAGCTTAGCGCGACTAGCGGGGGGGCCCGGGGAGCTGTTTTTT
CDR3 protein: CVRSLARLAGGPGELFF

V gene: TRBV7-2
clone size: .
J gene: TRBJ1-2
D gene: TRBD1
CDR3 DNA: TGTGCCAGCAGCTTAGATGGGGGACAGGGTCGCGGCTACACCTTC
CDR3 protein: CASSLDGGQGRGYTF

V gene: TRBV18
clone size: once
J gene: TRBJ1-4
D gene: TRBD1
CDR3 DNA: TGTGCCAGCTCACCCTCAATAATTGGACAGGGGACAACTAATGAAAAACTGTTTTTT
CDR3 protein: CASSPSIIGQGTTNEKLFF

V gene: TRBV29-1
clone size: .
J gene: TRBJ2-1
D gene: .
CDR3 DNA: TGCAGCGCCCTAGGGGACCCGAGCTCCTACAATGAGCAGTTCTTC
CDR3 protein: CSALGDPSSYNEQFF

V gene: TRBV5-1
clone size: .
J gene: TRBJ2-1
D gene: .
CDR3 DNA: TGCGCCAGCAGCTTGGACGGGGCACACAATGAGCAGTTCTTC
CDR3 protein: CASSLDGAHNEQFF

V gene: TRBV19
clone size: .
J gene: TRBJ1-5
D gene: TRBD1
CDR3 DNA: TGTGCCAGTAGTATAGGGGGACAGGGGTACAATCAGCCCCAGCATTTT
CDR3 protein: CASSIGGQGYNQPQHF

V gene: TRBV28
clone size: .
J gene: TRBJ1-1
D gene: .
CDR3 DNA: TGTGCCAGCAGTTTAAACTCGGGGTTTGGAGCTTTCTTT
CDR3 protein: CASSLNSGFGAFF

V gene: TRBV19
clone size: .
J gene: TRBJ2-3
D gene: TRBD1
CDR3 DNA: TGTGCCAGTACCAATCTGGGACAGGGGGCAGATACGCAGTATTTT
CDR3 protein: CASTNLGQGADTQYF

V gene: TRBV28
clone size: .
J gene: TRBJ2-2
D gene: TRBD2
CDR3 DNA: TGTGCCAGCATGAGGGGAGCGGGGACCGGGGAGCTGTTTTTT
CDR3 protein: CASMRGAGTGELFF

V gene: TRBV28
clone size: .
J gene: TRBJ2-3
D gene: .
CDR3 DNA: TGTGCCAGCAGTTTCGGAGTAGCCGTCACAGATACGCAGTATTTT
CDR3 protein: CASSFGVAVTDTQYF

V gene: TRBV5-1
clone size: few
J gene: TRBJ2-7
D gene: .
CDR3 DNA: TGCGCCAGCAGCTTGGCCAGTTCCTACGAGCAGTACTTC
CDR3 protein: CASSLASSYEQYF

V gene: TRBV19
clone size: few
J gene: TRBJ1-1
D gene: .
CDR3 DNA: TGTGCCACCACTTTCTCAGGGGCGATGACTGAAGCTTTCTTT
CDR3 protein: CATTFSGAMTEAFF

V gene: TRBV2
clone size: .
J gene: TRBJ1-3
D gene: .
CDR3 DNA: TGTGCCAGCACTCAAACAGCGGCATTCTCTGGAAACACCATATATTTT
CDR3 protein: CASTQTAAFSGNTIYF

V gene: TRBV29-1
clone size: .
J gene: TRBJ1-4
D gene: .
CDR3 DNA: TGCAGCGTTGTCAGAGATCGTGAAAAACTGTTTTTT
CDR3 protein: CSVVRDREKLFF

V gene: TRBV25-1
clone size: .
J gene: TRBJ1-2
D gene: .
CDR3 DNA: TGTGCCAGCAGTGACCCCCGGGACTCCGGACTTGGTGGCTACACCTTC
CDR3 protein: CASSDPRDSGLGGYTF

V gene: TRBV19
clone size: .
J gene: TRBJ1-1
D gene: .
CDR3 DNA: TGTGCCAGTATACCCCAGGCGGATCACAACACTGAAGCTTTCTTT
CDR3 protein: CASIPQADHNTEAFF

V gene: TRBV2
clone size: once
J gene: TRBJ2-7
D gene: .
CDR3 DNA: TGTGCCAGCAGTGTATACGGGTACGAGCAGTACTTC
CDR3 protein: CASSVYGYEQYF

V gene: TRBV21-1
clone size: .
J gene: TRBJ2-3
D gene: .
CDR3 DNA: TGTGCCAGCAGCAATATGGGGAGACGAACTAGCACAGATACGCAGTATTTT
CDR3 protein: CASSNMGRRTSTDTQYF

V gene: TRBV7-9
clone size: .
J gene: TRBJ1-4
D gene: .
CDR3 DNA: TGTGCCAGCAGCTTCGTTCCAACTAATGAAAAACTGTTTTTT
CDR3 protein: CASSFVPTNEKLFF

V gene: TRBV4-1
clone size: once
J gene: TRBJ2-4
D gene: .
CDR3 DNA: TGCGCCAGCAGCCAAGGGGGGGCCAAAAACATTCAGTACTTC
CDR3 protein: CASSQGGAKNIQYF

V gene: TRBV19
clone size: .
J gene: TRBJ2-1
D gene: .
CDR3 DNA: TGTGCCAGTAGTGCCCGCGGGGTCTCCTACAATGAGCAGTTCTTC
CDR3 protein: CASSARGVSYNEQFF

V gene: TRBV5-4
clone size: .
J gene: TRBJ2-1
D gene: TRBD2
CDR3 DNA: TGTGCCAGCAGCCCGCGGGCGGGGGGTTTAAAAAATGAGCAGTTCTTC
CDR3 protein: CASSPRAGGLKNEQFF

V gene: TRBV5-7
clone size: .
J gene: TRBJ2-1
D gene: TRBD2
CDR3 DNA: TGTGCCAGCAGCCCCGACAGCGGGGGAGGGAACAATGAGCAGTTCTTC
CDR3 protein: CASSPDSGGGNNEQFF

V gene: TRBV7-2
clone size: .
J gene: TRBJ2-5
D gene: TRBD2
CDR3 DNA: TGTGCCAGCAGCTTAGCGACGACTAGCGGGCAAGAGACCCAGTACTTC
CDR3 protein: CASSLATTSGQETQYF

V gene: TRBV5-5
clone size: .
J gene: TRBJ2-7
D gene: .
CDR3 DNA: TGTGCCAGCAGCCCAAACCAGGGAACTTACGAGCAGTACTTC
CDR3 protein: CASSPNQGTYEQYF

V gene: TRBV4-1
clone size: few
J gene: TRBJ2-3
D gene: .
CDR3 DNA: TGCGCCAGCCGGGAGAGTTCTAGCACAGATACGCAGTATTTT
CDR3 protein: CASRESSSTDTQYF

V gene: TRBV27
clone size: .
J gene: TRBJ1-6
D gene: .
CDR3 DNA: TGTGCCAGCAGTTTATTCGAGGGATTGGATTCACCCCTCCACTTT
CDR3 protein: CASSLFEGLDSPLHF

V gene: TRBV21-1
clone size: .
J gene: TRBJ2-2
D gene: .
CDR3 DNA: TGTGCCAGCAGCAAAGGGGGTAGCGGGGGCAACACCGGGGAGCTGTTTTTT
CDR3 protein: CASSKGGSGGNTGELFF

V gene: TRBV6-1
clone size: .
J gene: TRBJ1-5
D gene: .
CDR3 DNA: TGTGCCAGCGGATGGAATAGCAATCAGCCCCAGCATTTT
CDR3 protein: CASGWNSNQPQHF

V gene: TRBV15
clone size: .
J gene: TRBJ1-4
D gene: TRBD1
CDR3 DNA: TGTGCCACCAGCAGAGACGGGACAGGGGGAGCTAATGAAAAACTGTTTTTT
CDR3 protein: CATSRDGTGGANEKLFF

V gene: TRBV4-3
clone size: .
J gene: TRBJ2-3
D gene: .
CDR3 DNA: TGCGCCAGCAGCCAAGCCCAATCCGCCTACCTGGATACGCAGTATTTT
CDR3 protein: CASSQAQSAYLDTQYF

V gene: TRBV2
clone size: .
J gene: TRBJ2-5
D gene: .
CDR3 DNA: TGTGCCAGCAGACTTAAAGAGACCCAGTACTTC
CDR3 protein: CASRLKETQYF

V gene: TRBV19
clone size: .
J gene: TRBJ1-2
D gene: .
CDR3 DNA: TGTGCCAGTACCCTGGAAGGGGTAGCTAACTATGGCTACACCTTC
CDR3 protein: CASTLEGVANYGYTF

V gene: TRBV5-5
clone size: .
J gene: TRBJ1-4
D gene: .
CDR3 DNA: TGTGCCAGCAGCTTCGGTTTGGGTGAAAAACTGTTTTTT
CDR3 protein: CASSFGLGEKLFF